This T cell receptor beta chain was sequenced in a study of T cell changes during pregnancy in multiple sclerosis. Here immunoSEQ multiplex PCR was the method, and the copy in TCRdb shows in-frame clones only, minus some. Of tens of thousands of clones in the sample, roughly 90% are singletons; the top ten hold 3.5% to 4.5%. Sequences were derived from peripheral blood, sampled after pregnancy. This receptor was identified in a female donor in good health, enrolled as a control in a pregnancy study.

The DNA of the CDR3 is TGCGCCAGCAGCCAAGAAGGGCGCGGGGGGGCCCTTGAGCAGTTCTTC. It codes for CASSQEGRGGALEQFF. The V gene is TRBV4-1, the J gene TRBJ2-1, with 9 nucleotides matching TRBD2. Trimming cost V 0 bases and J 9 bases; bases outside gene matches: 9. The germline V gene encodes CDR1 MGHRA and CDR2 YSYEKL. This CDR3 spans 16 amino acids.